Listed below are T cell receptor beta chains from one sample, sequenced in a study of control samples from healthy donors and cancer patients. Measured with immunoSEQ multiplex PCR; TCRdb has only the in-frame clones, and not every one. The table lists some 110,000 clones, around 87% of them singletons. The sample comprised PBMCs. The receptors shown here come from a woman between 45 and 65 years old with colorectal cancer. The CDR3 runs from the conserved cysteine through the conserved F or W. Each record gives: J gene, clone size, D gene, V gene, CDR3 DNA, CDR3 protein. The D gene is left open where the match is weak. Rows give clone size only sometimes, using once, few, many, or a class for an expanded clone.

TRBJ1-2,.,TRBD1,TRBV6-5,TGTGCCAGCAGTTACTCGAGGACAGGGGGCCTAGTTGGCTACACCTTC,CASSYSRTGGLVGYTF
TRBJ1-2,once,TRBD1,TRBV27,TGTGCCAGCAGTACCGCCGGGACAGAGAAAGGCTATGGCTACACCTTC,CASSTAGTEKGYGYTF
TRBJ1-2,once,.,TRBV9,TGTGCCAGCAGCGTAGCCGGAAGCGGGACACTAGCCTATGGCTACACCTTC,CASSVAGSGTLAYGYTF
TRBJ2-7,.,.,TRBV11-2,TGTGCCAGCAGCTTAGAAAGCGTCAGGGCCCACGAGCAGTACTTC,CASSLESVRAHEQYF
TRBJ1-2,.,.,TRBV29-1,TGCAGCGTTTTCGACCGAATTCGGGGCTACACCTTC,CSVFDRIRGYTF
TRBJ1-5,.,.,TRBV6-6,TGTGCCAGCAGTCCTTTCGAAACGCGGTATAGCAATCAGCCCCAGCATTTT,CASSPFETRYSNQPQHF
TRBJ2-1,once,TRBD2,TRBV5-1,TGCGCCAGCAGCTCGGGACTAGCGGGGGGCCGGCGCAATGAGCAGTTCTTC,CASSSGLAGGRRNEQFF
TRBJ1-1,once,.,TRBV12-5,TGTGCTAGTGGTCCCCCGGCGGATACTGAAGCTTTCTTT,CASGPPADTEAFF
TRBJ1-1,.,.,TRBV6-5,TGTGCCAGCCAGCCGGGCGGGGAGAACACTGAAGCTTTCTTT,CASQPGGENTEAFF
TRBJ2-2,.,TRBD2,TRBV6-5,TGTGCCAGCAGTTACTCGGCGGGAGGGCCCGGGGAGCTGTTTTTT,CASSYSAGGPGELFF
TRBJ2-1,.,TRBD2,TRBV29-1,TGCAGCGTTGCAGGACTAGCGCTCAATGAGCAGTTCTTC,CSVAGLALNEQFF
TRBJ2-3,.,.,TRBV5-1,TGCGCCAGCAGCTTGGAAGGGAAACGCACAGATACGCAGTATTTT,CASSLEGKRTDTQYF
TRBJ2-2,.,.,TRBV29-1,TGCAGCGTTGGGGGATCAACTCTCGGCACCGGGGAGCTGTTTTTT,CSVGGSTLGTGELFF
TRBJ1-2,.,.,TRBV28,TGTGCCAGCAGTTTGGGCAGGGTAGGCTATGGCTACACCTTC,CASSLGRVGYGYTF